The sequence of this TCR beta chain was determined in a study of human T cells and chemical hapten exposure. This CDR3 is 16 amino acids long. J lost 12 bases, V lost 2 bases, and 15 bases had no gene match. The germline V gene encodes CDR1 SGHVS and CDR2 FNYEAQ. It was the library that attached unique molecular identifiers to individual cDNA molecules. From the RACE reads, TCRdb called clonotypes with MiXCR, one entry per CDR3 protein. This sample has approximately 82,000 distinct CDR3 sequences; roughly a tenth occur once, and the top ten carry approximately 2.2%. As to time point: patch test 1, 2 weeks after DPC sensitization. Treatment described: therapeutic diphenylcyclopropenone sensitization with weekly scalp DPC.

Specimen: whole blood, collected in connection with sensitization to the hapten diphenylcyclopropenone (DPC). This chain uses TRBV7-6 with TRBJ2-1, with TRBD2 matching over 8 bases. This TCR was recovered from a middle-aged man with alopecia areata. Some clones in this sample may be carry-over from other donors' samples. This chain's CDR3 is CASSLITGGPGLVQFF. As DNA, the CDR3 is TGTGCCAGCAGCTTAATAACGGGAGGGCCGGGTTTGGTGCAGTTCTTC.